This T cell receptor beta chain was observed in a study of shared T cell receptors in the human thymus listed by TCRdb under 2021. About the full investigation: The study examined how self-reactive, shared T-cell receptor alpha chains are generated in the human thymus.

Library construction relied on the immunoSEQ multiplex PCR assay. Drawn from immuneACCESS, this table holds only the in-frame rearrangements with V and J called that TCRdb kept. Clones are partly lost; checked studies trace under half to an unresolved V gene and leave the rest unexplained. This sample has 450,000 to 650,000 clones in its table, and about four fifths of those were observed once. Of the sample, less than 0.015% falls within the top ten clones. From its cysteine to its phenylalanine, the CDR3 spans 14 amino acids. The entry retains the CDR3 DNA only, 42 bases that are in frame from base 1. V drops 5 bases and J drops 3 bases, leaving 14 bases in between. The germline V gene gives CDR1 as MNHEY and CDR2 as SVGAGI. A note on this clone: Its antigen is unknown. Per-base qualities were not stored, and no clone one base away is much larger.

The sample was also reused in another study, on human thymus T cells. As that second paper reports: The donors were immunologically healthy infants in Finland who had open corrective cardiac surgery for congenital heart defects. Thymus tissue was collected as surgical resects that were removed during corrective cardiac surgery. Usage of V and J gene segments appeared to be biased in both the thymic and the peripheral blood repertoires. The related research reported highly overlapping thymic TCR repertoires among unrelated individuals. The study used roughly eight infant thymus samples plus four related peripheral blood samples to characterize TCR alpha and beta repertoires. Donor ages ranged from about 7 to 250 days, and the cohort comprised about six male and two female infants. Thymocytes were released mechanically from tissue and stored at -70 °C as pellets of roughly 9.5-31 million cells. A QIAsymphony instrument was used to extract genomic DNA from frozen cell pellets. Using the immunoSEQ multiplex PCR assay, the TCRB and TCRAD loci were amplified from a standardized quantity of quality-controlled genomic DNA. The amplicons spanned the V(D)J region and were long enough to cover the CDR3 and allow V and J genes to be identified. The commercial immunoSEQ service was used to sequence amplicons on an Illumina platform. Primer bias and sequencing errors were corrected as previously described, and TCRAD and TCRB were defined on the basis of the IMGT database. The repertoires were analysed using immunoSEQ Analyzer 3.0 and VDJTools for basic statistics, V/J segment usage, diversity estimates, rarefaction and pairwise overlap. Diversity was estimated using the Chao1, ChaoE, Efron-Thisted, Shannon and inverse Simpson indices, and was also estimated on datasets down-sampled to the size of the smallest sample. Repertoire overlap used strict matching of CDR3 nucleotide sequence, V gene and J gene, with Jaccard-based multidimensional scaling clustering. On average, thymus samples yielded roughly 800,000 unique TCRB clonotypes, whereas blood samples yielded about 80,000.

Sample: thymocytes. The chain is made from TRBV6-5 and TRBJ2-7, with a tentative D gene TRBD1 over 6 matching bases. The source of this sequence is a boy in the first two years of life with a congenital heart defect. Donor details come from another sample of the same person, matched by shared clones. The CDR3 here reads CASSKRQEVYEQYF. Read as DNA, the sequence is TGTGCCAGCAGTAAACGACAGGAGGTCTACGAGCAGTACTTC.